The 10 T cell receptor beta chains given below trace back to one sample, sequenced in a study of siplizumab effects on memory and regulatory T cells. Assay: immunoSEQ multiplex PCR; the TCRdb copy retains only in-frame clones and omits some. The sample contains under 140,000 clones, just under 95% of which appear only once. Sequencing input: CD4+ T cells sorted from blood. All receptors derive from a human donor in good health.

The table lists this clone with a count of one. The chain uses TRBV27 and TRBJ2-7, with D possibly being TRBD1 or TRBD2 (6 bases each). CDR3 size: 15 residues. Germline CDR1 MNHEY, CDR2 SMNVEV (reference sequence). The V and J ends lost 2 bases and 2 bases respectively, with 13 bases between them. Here the CDR3 reads CASSLGGTQPYEQYF. The CDR3 region has the DNA TGTGCCAGCAGTTTAGGGGGGACACAACCCTACGAGCAGTACTTC.

The genes are TRBV6-4 and TRBJ2-7; no firm D call. Germline loops: CDR1 MRHNA, CDR2 SNTAGT. Trimming removed 6 bases at V and 3 bases at J, with 18 bases between. This CDR3 contains 15 residues. CDR3 DNA sequence: TGTGCCAGCAGCTCCTACAAGTGCCTAAACTACGAGCAGTACTTC. Translated, it gives CASSSYKCLNYEQYF.

This chain joins TRBV5-1 and TRBJ2-7; perhaps TRBD2 as D (6 bases). The CDR3 totals 15 residues. Between the trimmed V and J ends, which lost 2 bases and 7 bases, there was a span of 19 bases. Germline V gene lookup returns CDR1 SGHRS and CDR2 YFSETQ. CDR3 sequence: CASSFPVPGVWEQYF. The CDR3 coding sequence is TGCGCCAGCAGCTTCCCGGTACCGGGGGTGTGGGAGCAGTACTTC.

This clone was seen just once. The genes are TRBV18 and TRBJ2-5, with D unresolved. Deletions cut 2 bases from V and 2 bases from J, with 6 bases between. The CDR3 covers 13 residues. Germline loops: CDR1 KGHSH, CDR2 LQKENI. The CDR3 here is CASSPMIQETQYF. CDR3 DNA: TGTGCCAGCTCACCAATGATACAAGAGACCCAGTACTTC.

The CDR3 is CASSPTDRPYNEKLFF. CDR3 DNA sequence: TGTGCCAGCTCACCAACGGACAGGCCCTATAATGAAAAACTGTTTTTT. V is TRBV18 and J is TRBJ1-4; 7 positions agree with TRBD1. This CDR3 has 16 amino acids. Germline lookup yields CDR1 KGHSH and CDR2 LQKENI. Trimming took 2 bases from V and 4 from J; bases not matched to a gene: 7.

The chain couples TRBV7-2 to TRBJ1-2, with unresolved D. The CDR3 consists of 13 residues. Deletions cut 1 base from V and 4 bases from J, with 7 bases between. From germline, CDR1 is SGHTA and CDR2 FQGNSA. The CDR3 nucleotides read TGTGCCAGCAGCTTAGTTGGGAGCTATGGCTACACCTTC. It yields the protein CASSLVGSYGYTF.

This clone was seen only once. CDR3 amino acids: CASSGGTSGLATQYF. CDR3 nucleotide sequence: TGCGCCAGCAGTGGGGGGACTAGCGGGTTGGCTACGCAGTATTTT. The rearrangement uses TRBV10-1 and TRBJ2-3, with 12 bases that match TRBD2. Losses at the gene ends were 4 bases for V and 8 bases for J; bases not matched to a gene: 7. The length of the CDR3 is 15 residues. Per germline, CDR1 WNHNN and CDR2 SYGVQD (reference sequence).

This rearrangement joins TRBV5-4 to TRBJ1-4, with a tentative D call TRBD1 (5 bases). The CDR3 runs to 17 residues. Per the germline V gene, CDR1 is SGHNT and CDR2 is YYREEE (reference sequence). With 3 bases removed from V and 1 base from J, the gap between germline ends came to 16 bases. The CDR3 reads CASSYTGSRGTNEKLFF. As DNA, the CDR3 is TGTGCCAGCAGCTACACCGGGAGTAGGGGAACTAATGAAAAACTGTTTTTT.

Only one count was recorded for this clone. The chain combines TRBV5-1 with TRBJ2-7, with TRBD1 identical over 7 bases. V dropped 0 bases and J dropped 4; count of bases not matched to a gene: 4. Germline V gene data show CDR1 as SGHRS and CDR2 as YFSETQ. The CDR3 has 14 amino acids. The CDR3 sequence: CASSLEGGSYEQYF. The CDR3 bases are TGCGCCAGCAGCTTGGAAGGGGGCTCGTACGAGCAGTACTTC.

The chain carries TRBV2 and TRBJ1-6; tentative D call: TRBD1 (5 bases). Germline V CDR1 and CDR2: SNHLY, FYNNEI. Deletions cut 7 bases from V and 9 bases from J, with 10 bases between. The CDR3 extends over 12 amino acids. Here the CDR3 reads CASKRTTSPLHF. The CDR3 coding sequence is TGTGCCAGCAAAAGGACAACTTCACCCCTCCACTTT.